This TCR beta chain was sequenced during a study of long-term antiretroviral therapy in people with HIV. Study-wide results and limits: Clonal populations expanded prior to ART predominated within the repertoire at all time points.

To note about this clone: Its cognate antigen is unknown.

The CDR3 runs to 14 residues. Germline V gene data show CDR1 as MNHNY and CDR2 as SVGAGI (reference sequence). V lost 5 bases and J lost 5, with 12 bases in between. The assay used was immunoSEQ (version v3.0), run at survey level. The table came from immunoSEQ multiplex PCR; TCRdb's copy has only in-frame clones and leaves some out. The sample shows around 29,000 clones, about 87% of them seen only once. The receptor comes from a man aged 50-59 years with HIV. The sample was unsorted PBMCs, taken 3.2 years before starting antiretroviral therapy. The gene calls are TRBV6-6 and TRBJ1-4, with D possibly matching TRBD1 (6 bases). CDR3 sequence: CASSRGGVNEKLFF. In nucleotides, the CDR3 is TGTGCCAGCAGTAGAGGGGGTGTGAATGAAAAACTGTTTTTT.